This TCR beta chain derives from a study of cytomegalovirus exposure and HLA in healthy donors. Study-level points and caveats: The only immune exposure information that was available was CMV serostatus. Accounts indicate the classifier identified cytomegalovirus status with strong specificity and sensitivity. In an earlier analysis, about 87% or about 30%: the productive usage of most TCR beta V segments. Later analysis associated a missense DCLRE1C variant with TCR beta V- and J-gene trimming.

Primers included in the PCR were 60 Vbeta and 13 Jbeta primers. TCRdb's table, derived via immunoSEQ multiplex PCR, lists solely in-frame clones and lacks some. The top ten hold less than 0.4% of the sample, which has about 200,000 clones, approximately 86% seen once. In germline, CDR1 is SGDLS, CDR2 YYNGEE. The V gene lost 3 bases and the J gene lost 0 bases, with 7 bases spanning the gap. CDR3 length: 15 amino acids. Note on this clone: Its antigen is still unknown.

The receptor was isolated from a woman aged 25-40 years in good health and CMV-seronegative. The chain recombines TRBV9 with TRBJ2-6; no definite D call. The sequencing sample was made of PBMCs. The chain's CDR3 is CASSEPGSGANVLTF. CDR3 DNA sequence: TGTGCCAGCAGCGAACCGGGCTCTGGGGCCAACGTCCTGACTTTC.